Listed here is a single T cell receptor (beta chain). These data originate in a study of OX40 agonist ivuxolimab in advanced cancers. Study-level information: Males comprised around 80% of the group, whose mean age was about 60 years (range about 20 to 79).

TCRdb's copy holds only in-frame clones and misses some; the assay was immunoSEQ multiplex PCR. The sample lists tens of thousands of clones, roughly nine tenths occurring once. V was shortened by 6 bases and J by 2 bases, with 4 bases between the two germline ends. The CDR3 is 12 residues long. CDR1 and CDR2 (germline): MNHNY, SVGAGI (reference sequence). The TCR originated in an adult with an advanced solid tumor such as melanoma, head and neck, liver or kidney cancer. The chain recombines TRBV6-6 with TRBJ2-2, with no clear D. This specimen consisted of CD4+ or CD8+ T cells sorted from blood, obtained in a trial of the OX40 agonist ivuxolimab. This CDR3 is CASRGNTGELFF. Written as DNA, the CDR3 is TGTGCCAGCAGGGGTAACACCGGGGAGCTGTTTTTT.